This T cell receptor beta chain was obtained from a study of shared clonotypes between healthy human individuals. On this clone itself: Its antigen is not known.

General study points: Around 4.7% was the fraction of naive CD4 clonotypes found shared across a few donors.

Sequencing used immunoSEQ multiplex PCR; TCRdb keeps in-frame clones, though not all of them. This sample has roughly 2.4 million clones, with 90% to 96% found just once. V shed 4 bases, J shed 2 bases, and the junction held 4 bases outside the gene matches. Germline V gene data show CDR1 as LNHDA and CDR2 as SQIVND (reference sequence). The CDR3 has 14 residues. This receptor was obtained from a man aged 18 to 29 in good health. Sample: naive CD4+ T cells sorted from blood. Subset denoted: CD45RA+ positively selected. The rearrangement uses TRBV19 and TRBJ2-7; 8 bases are a match to TRBD1. The CDR3 sequence is CASSTTGVTYEQYF. CDR3 nucleotide sequence: TGTGCCAGTAGTACGACAGGGGTGACCTACGAGCAGTACTTC. The full variable domain, its missing parts supplied by reference TRBV19 and TRBJ2-7, is DGGITQSPKYLFRKEGQNVTLSCEQNLNHDAMYWYRQDPGQGLRLIYYSQIVNDFQKGDIAEGYSVSREKKESFPLTVTSAQKNPTAFYLCASSTTGVTYEQYFGPGTRLTVT.